This entry lists 17 T cell receptor beta chains sequenced from one sample in a study of blood T cell repertoires in COVID-19. Only in-frame clones appear in the TCRdb table, and some are missing; sequencing was by immunoSEQ multiplex PCR. Seen here are 130,000 or so clones, 70% to 85% observed once, and the top ten hold around 4.5%. Material: peripheral blood. These receptor sequences come from a woman aged 70 to 79 with acute or convalescent COVID-19.

The V gene is TRBV24-1, the J gene TRBJ2-3; 7 bases match TRBD1. Germline CDR1 reads KGHDR; CDR2 reads SFDVKD. The CDR3 sequence is 16 residues long. Germline trimming cut 3 bases from V and 0 bases from J; bases unmatched to any gene: 5. CDR3: CATSDHRGLSTDTQYF. Here the CDR3 DNA reads TGTGCCACCAGTGATCACAGGGGCCTTAGCACAGATACGCAGTATTTT.

The chain recombines TRBV4-3 with TRBJ1-1; 7 nucleotides agree with TRBD1. Germline V gene data show CDR1 as LGHNA and CDR2 as YSLEER. Germline trimming cut 4 bases from V and 0 bases from J; bases unmatched to any gene: 5. The CDR3 spans 15 residues. The CDR3 sequence: CASSRLGTVNTEAFF. CDR3 nucleotides: TGCGCCAGCAGCCGCCTAGGGACAGTGAACACTGAAGCTTTCTTT.

This clone was found once. This chain joins TRBV10-3 and TRBJ2-3; D remains ambiguous. This CDR3 spans 14 amino acids. Germline V lookup: CDR1 ENHRY, CDR2 SYGVKD. The V end was cut by 1 base, the J end by 2 bases, with 7 bases between. The CDR3 DNA is TGTGCCATCAGTGAGTTATTGTCCACAGATACGCAGTATTTT. This sequence encodes CAISELLSTDTQYF.

The V and J genes are TRBV7-9 and TRBJ2-5; the D gene is possibly TRBD2 (6 bases). Germline V lookup: CDR1 SEHNR, CDR2 FQNEAQ (reference sequence). V lost 0 bases, J lost 5 bases, and 10 bases lay in between. The length of the CDR3 is 14 residues. This CDR3 is CASSLAGGGETQYF. DNA of the CDR3: TGTGCCAGCAGCTTAGCGGGAGGAGGGGAGACCCAGTACTTC. The entire variable domain, with the rest obtained from reference TRBV7-9 and TRBJ2-5, is as follows: DTGVSQNPRHKITKRGQNVTFRCDPISEHNRLYWYRQTLGQGPEFLTYFQNEAQLEKSRLLSDRFSAERPKGSFSTLEIQRTEQGDSAMYLCASSLAGGGETQYFGPGTRLLVL.

The chain carries TRBV19 and TRBJ1-6; D possibly corresponds to TRBD1 (5 bases). The CDR3 runs 16 residues. Germline CDR1 LNHDA, CDR2 SQIVND (reference sequence). V was trimmed by 2 bases and J by 4 bases, leaving 12 bases between them. CDR3 residues: CASSIFAGLYNSPLHF. The CDR3 nucleotides read TGTGCCAGTAGTATATTTGCAGGGTTGTATAATTCACCCCTCCACTTT.

CDR3 in DNA: TGTGCCAGCAGCAAATTGGGCGAATGGGAAATACTAGCGTTGGCAGATACGCAGTATTTT. Translated: CASSKLGEWEILALADTQYF. V is TRBV21-1 and J is TRBJ2-3; TRBD2 is the table's D call, not checked against the DNA. TRBV21-1 constitutes a pseudogene. CDR3 size: 20 residues.

This sequence joins TRBV5-1 and TRBJ1-5; 7 bases line up with TRBD1. CDR3 size: 14 residues. V lost 7 bases, J lost 5 bases, and 9 bases stayed unmatched. The germline gives CDR1 SGHRS, CDR2 YFSETQ. CDR3 residues: CASAPRGMYQPQHF. The CDR3, as DNA: TGCGCCAGCGCACCCAGGGGGATGTATCAGCCCCAGCATTTT.

V gene TRBV21-1 combines with J gene TRBJ2-4; the table's TRBD1 call for D was not verified on the DNA. TRBV21-1 is described as a pseudogene. This CDR3 has 15 amino acids. The CDR3 DNA follows: TGTGCCAGCAGCAGGGTGGTAGTACAGAAAAACATTCAGTACTTC. Translated: CASSRVVVQKNIQYF.

V gene TRBV19 combines with J gene TRBJ1-3; D is undetermined. The V and J ends lost 7 bases and 0 bases respectively, with 7 bases between them. Germline loops: CDR1 LNHDA, CDR2 SQIVND (reference sequence). This CDR3 is built from 13 residues. The CDR3 DNA follows: TGTGCCAGTAAGTCGGGCTCTGGAAACACCATATATTTT. Its translation: CASKSGSGNTIYF.

The rearrangement joins TRBV2 to TRBJ1-4; 10 bases fit TRBD1. This CDR3 has 15 amino acids. The V and J ends lost 6 bases and 10 bases, in that order; junction bases with no gene match: 11. The germline V gene encodes CDR1 SNHLY and CDR2 FYNNEI. CDR3 amino acids: CASSGYGQGVVKLFF. The CDR3 coding sequence is TGTGCCAGCAGCGGATACGGACAGGGGGTAGTAAAACTGTTTTTT.

This clone has only one observation. The V gene is TRBV13, the J gene TRBJ2-3; D unclear. The CDR3 consists of 15 residues. Germline CDR1 and CDR2: PRHDT and FYEKMQ (reference sequence). Between the trimmed V and J ends, which lost 8 bases and 7 bases, there was a span of 22 bases. CDR3 region: CASAPSDAALYTQYF. Here the CDR3 DNA reads TGTGCCAGCGCCCCGTCTGATGCGGCTCTGTATACGCAGTATTTT.

This sequence joins TRBV11-2 and TRBJ1-5; no definite D call. V lost 2 bases and J lost 4, with 6 bases in between. This CDR3 is built from 13 residues. Germline V CDR1 and CDR2: SGHAT, FQNNGV. The CDR3: CASSLSQNQPQHF. The CDR3 DNA reads as TGTGCCAGCAGCTTATCTCAGAATCAGCCCCAGCATTTT.

The V gene is TRBV5-4, the J gene TRBJ2-5, with D possibly TRBD1 on 5 matching bases. The germline V gene has CDR1 SGHNT and CDR2 YYREEE (reference sequence). The CDR3 runs to 14 residues. The V end lost 5 bases, the J end lost 0 bases, and 11 bases lay between the germline ends. CDR3 residues: CASRFDSNQETQYF. The CDR3 nucleotides are TGTGCCAGCAGATTCGACAGCAACCAAGAGACCCAGTACTTC.

This rearrangement joins TRBV6-4 to TRBJ2-1, with TRBD2 matching 10 bases. V shed 7 bases, J shed 9 bases, and the junction held 12 bases outside the gene matches. Germline CDR1 and CDR2: MRHNA and SNTAGT. This CDR3 region has 15 residues. CDR3: CASKHLAGVVGEQFF. CDR3 DNA: TGTGCCAGCAAACACCTAGCGGGGGTAGTTGGTGAGCAGTTCTTC.

This rearrangement joins TRBV7-2 to TRBJ2-1, with TRBD2 matching over 13 bases. J gave up 8 bases and V 6 bases, and 7 bases lay outside the gene matches. CDR1 and CDR2 (germline): SGHTA, FQGNSA. The CDR3 loop spans 15 amino acids. The CDR3 spells CASRTSGGASDEQFF. DNA for the CDR3: TGTGCCAGCAGAACTAGCGGGGGGGCCTCGGATGAGCAGTTCTTC.

This chain uses TRBV19 with TRBJ1-5; D remains ambiguous. CDR3 size: 15 residues. CDR1 is LNHDA and CDR2 is SQIVND in the germline V gene (reference sequence). V dropped 5 bases and J dropped 0 bases, with 11 bases sitting between them. The chain's CDR3 is CASSSRSVSNQPQHF. CDR3 DNA sequence: TGTGCCAGTAGTTCCAGATCCGTTAGCAATCAGCCCCAGCATTTT.

The J gene is TRBJ1-2, the V gene TRBV7-9; D call uncertain. Germline CDR1 SEHNR, CDR2 FQNEAQ (reference sequence). V was cut by 1 base and J by 1 base, with 7 bases left in between. The CDR3 has 14 residues. The CDR3 coding sequence is TGTGCCAGCAGCTTAGTTGAGGGTAACTATGGCTACACCTTC. Its translation is CASSLVEGNYGYTF.